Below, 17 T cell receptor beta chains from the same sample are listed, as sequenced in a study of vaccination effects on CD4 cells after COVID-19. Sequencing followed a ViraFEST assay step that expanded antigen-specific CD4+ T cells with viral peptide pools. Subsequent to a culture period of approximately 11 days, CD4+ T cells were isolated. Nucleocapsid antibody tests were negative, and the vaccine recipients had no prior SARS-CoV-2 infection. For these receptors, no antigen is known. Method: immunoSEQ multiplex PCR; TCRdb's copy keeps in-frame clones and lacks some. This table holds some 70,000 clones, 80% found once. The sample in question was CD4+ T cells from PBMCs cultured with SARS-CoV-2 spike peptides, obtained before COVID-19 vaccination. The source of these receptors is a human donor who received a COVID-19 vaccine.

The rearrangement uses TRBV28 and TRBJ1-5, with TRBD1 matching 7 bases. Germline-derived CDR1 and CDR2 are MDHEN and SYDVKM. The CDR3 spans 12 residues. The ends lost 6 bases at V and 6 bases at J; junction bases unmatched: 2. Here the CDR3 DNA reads TGTGCCAGCAGAGGGGGCAGTCAGCCCCAGCATTTT. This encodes CASRGGSQPQHF.

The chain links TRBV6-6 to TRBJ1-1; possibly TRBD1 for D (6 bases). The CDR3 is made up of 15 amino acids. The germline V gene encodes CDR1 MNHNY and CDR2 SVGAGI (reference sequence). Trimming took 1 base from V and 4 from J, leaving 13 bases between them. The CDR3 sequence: CASSYLGGVATEAFF. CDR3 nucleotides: TGTGCCAGCAGTTACTTAGGGGGGGTGGCCACTGAAGCTTTCTTT.

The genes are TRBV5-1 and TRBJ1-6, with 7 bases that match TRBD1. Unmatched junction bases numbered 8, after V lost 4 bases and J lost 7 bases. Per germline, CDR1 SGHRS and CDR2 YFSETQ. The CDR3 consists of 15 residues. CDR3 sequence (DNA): TGCGCCAGCAGCGCCCACGGGACAGAAAATTCACCCCTCCACTTT. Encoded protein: CASSAHGTENSPLHF.

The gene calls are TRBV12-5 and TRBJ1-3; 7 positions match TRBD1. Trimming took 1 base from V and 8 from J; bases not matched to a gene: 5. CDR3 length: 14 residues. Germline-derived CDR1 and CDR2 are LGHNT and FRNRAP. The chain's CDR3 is CASGLDRGFDTIYF. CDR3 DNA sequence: TGTGCTAGTGGTTTGGACAGGGGTTTTGACACCATATATTTT.

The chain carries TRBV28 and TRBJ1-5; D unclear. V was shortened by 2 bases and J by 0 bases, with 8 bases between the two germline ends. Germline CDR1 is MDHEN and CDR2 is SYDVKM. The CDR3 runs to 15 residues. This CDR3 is CASSLAGFSNQPQHF. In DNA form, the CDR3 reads TGTGCCAGCAGTTTAGCTGGGTTTAGCAATCAGCCCCAGCATTTT.

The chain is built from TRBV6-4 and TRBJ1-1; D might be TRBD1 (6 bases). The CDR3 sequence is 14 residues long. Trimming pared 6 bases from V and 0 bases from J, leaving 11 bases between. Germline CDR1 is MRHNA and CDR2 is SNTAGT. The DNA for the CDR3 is TGTGCCAGCAGGAGGACAGCGATGAACACTGAAGCTTTCTTT. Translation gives CASRRTAMNTEAFF.

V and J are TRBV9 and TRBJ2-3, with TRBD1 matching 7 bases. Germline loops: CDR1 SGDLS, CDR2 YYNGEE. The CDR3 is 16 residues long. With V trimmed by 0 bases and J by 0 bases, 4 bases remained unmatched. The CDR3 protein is CASSVVTGVSTDTQYF. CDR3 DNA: TGTGCCAGCAGCGTAGTCACAGGGGTAAGCACAGATACGCAGTATTTT.

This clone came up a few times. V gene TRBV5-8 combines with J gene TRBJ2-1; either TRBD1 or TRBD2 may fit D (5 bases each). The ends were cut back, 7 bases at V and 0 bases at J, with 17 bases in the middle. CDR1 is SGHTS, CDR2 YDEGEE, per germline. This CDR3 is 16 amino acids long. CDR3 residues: CASPEGLYSSYNEQFF. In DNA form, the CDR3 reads TGTGCCAGCCCAGAGGGGTTATACAGCTCCTACAATGAGCAGTTCTTC.

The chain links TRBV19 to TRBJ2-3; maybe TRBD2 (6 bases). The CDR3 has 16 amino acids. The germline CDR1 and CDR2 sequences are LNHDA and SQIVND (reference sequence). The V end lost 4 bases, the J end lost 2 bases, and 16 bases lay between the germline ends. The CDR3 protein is CASSSPRRAATDTQYF. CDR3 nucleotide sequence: TGTGCCAGTAGTAGCCCTAGGAGGGCCGCCACAGATACGCAGTATTTT.

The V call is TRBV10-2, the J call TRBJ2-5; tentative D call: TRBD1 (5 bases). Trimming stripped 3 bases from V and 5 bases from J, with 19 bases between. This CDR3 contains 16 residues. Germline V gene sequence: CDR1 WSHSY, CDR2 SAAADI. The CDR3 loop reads CASSDWGVTLVETQYF. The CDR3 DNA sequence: TGCGCCAGCAGTGATTGGGGCGTGACTCTTGTGGAGACCCAGTACTTC.

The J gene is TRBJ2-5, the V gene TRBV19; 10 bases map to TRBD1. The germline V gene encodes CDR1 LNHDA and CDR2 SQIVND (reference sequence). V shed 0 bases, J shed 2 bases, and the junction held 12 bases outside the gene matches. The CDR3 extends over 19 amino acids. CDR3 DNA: TGTGCCAGTAGTATAGAGAGGACAGGGGGTCCTTCCCTTCAAGAGACCCAGTACTTC. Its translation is CASSIERTGGPSLQETQYF.

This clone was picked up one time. DNA of the CDR3: TGTGCCAGCAGTAAAAGAGACAGGAGTGATGGCTACACCTTC. Protein product: CASSKRDRSDGYTF. V is TRBV6-5 and J is TRBJ1-2; a possible D gene is TRBD1 (6 bases). V lost 5 bases and J 6 bases, leaving 16 bases between the germline ends. The germline CDR1 and CDR2 sequences are MNHEY and SVGAGI. This CDR3 is built from 14 residues.

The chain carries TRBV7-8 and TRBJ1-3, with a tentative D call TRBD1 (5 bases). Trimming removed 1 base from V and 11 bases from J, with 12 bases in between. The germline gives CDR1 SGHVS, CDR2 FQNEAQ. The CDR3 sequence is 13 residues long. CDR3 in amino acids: CASSLGGGKAIYF. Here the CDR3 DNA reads TGTGCCAGCAGCTTAGGGGGGGGGAAGGCCATATATTTT.

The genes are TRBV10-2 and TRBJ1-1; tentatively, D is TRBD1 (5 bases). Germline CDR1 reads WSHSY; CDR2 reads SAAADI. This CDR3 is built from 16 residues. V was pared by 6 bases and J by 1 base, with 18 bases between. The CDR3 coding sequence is TGCGCCAGCAGACGGGGGGGACTAAGTACGAACACTGAAGCTTTCTTT. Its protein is CASRRGGLSTNTEAFF.

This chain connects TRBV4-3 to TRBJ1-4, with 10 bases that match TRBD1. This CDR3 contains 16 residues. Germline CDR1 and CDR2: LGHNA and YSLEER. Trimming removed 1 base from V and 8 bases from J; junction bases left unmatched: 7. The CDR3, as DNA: TGCGCCAGCAGCCAAGCCGAGACAGGGGGCAACGAAAAACTGTTTTTT. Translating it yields CASSQAETGGNEKLFF.

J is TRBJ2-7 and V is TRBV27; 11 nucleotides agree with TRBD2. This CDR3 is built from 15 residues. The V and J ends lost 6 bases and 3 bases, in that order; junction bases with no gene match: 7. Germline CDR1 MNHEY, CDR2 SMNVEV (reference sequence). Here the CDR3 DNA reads TGTGCCAGCAGGAGGAAACTAGCGGGGGACTACGAGCAGTACGTC. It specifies CASRRKLAGDYEQYV.

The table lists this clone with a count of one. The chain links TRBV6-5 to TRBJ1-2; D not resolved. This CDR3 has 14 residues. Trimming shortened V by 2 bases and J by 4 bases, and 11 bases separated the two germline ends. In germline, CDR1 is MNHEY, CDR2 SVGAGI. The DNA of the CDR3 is TGTGCCAGCAGTTACAGGGTTTCGGGCTATGGCTACACCTTC. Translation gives CASSYRVSGYGYTF.